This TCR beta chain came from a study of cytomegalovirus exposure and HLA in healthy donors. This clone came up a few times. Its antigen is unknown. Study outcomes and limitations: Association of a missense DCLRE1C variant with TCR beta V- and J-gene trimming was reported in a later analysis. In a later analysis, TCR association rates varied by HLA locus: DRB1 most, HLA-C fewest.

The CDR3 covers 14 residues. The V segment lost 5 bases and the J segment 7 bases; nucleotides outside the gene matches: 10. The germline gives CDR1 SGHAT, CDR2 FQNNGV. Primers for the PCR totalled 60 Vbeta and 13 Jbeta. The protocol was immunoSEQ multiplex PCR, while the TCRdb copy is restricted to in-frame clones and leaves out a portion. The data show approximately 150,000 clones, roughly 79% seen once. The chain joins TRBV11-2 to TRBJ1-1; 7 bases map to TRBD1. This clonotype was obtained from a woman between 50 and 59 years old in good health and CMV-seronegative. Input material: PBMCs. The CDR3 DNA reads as TGTGCCAGCAGCACAAGTCGTCGGGACAGTGAAGCTTTCTTT. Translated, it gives CASSTSRRDSEAFF. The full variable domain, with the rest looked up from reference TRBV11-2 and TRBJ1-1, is EAGVAQSPRYKIIEKRQSVAFWCNPISGHATLYWYQQILGQGPKLLIQFQNNGVVDDSQLPKDRFSAERLKGVDSTLKIQPAKLEDSAVYLCASSTSRRDSEAFFGQGTRLTVV.